The entry below gives a single T cell receptor (beta chain) sequence along with its context. A single base separates this from a much larger clone, so it may be a read error. The Seattle patients joined while their infection was active and were tracked longitudinally afterward. In the authors' methods: Estimation of nucleated cell counts was performed using reference gene primer amplification. The method was immunoSEQ multiplex PCR; TCRdb's version includes in-frame clones alone and lacks a portion of them. V and J calls and clone size follow that table, whereas D and trimming were derived from the DNA. Among under 300,000 clones listed, around nine tenths were seen once. This specimen comes from a study of blood T cell repertoires in COVID-19. Across the study: PBMCs, B-cell-depleted T cells, or T cells were the source of the cDNA or gDNA that made up the material.

The length of the CDR3 is 14 residues. Germline values: CDR1 SGHRS, CDR2 YFSETQ. The V and J ends lost 4 bases and 4 bases, in that order; junction bases with no gene match: 3. The TCR was taken from a woman in her 70s with COVID-19, enrolled during active disease. The sequenced material came from peripheral blood. The chain couples TRBV5-1 to TRBJ1-1; 11 nucleotides match TRBD1. The CDR3 is CASSQGTGGTEAFF. CDR3 DNA sequence: TGCGCCAGCAGCCAAGGGACAGGGGGCACTGAAGCTTTCTTT.